These T cell receptor beta chains were read from a single sample in a study of blood T cell repertoires in COVID-19. Method: immunoSEQ multiplex PCR; TCRdb's copy keeps in-frame clones and lacks some. This sample has 200,000 to 250,000 clones, with about nine tenths found just once. The sample taken for sequencing was PBMCs or T cells enriched from blood (not recorded which). These receptors were taken from a man in his thirties or forties in a cohort exposed to, infected with or recovered from COVID-19 (not recorded which). The CDR3 runs from the conserved cysteine through the conserved F or W. D genes are given only for firm matches. The size of a clone is reported for some rows only, either as once, few or many, or as a class for expanded clones.

>TRBV15|.|TRBD1|TRBJ1-5
TGTGCCACCAGCAGACCAGACAGGGAAAGCAATCAGCCCCAGCATTTT
CATSRPDRESNQPQHF
>TRBV7-9|.|.|TRBJ1-4
TGTGCCAGCAGCCGGAGGGAGGGGATTGCAAAACTGTTTTTT
CASSRREGIAKLFF
>TRBV6-5|once|.|TRBJ1-2
TGTGCCAGCATCTCAGAGGGAGTCTGGGGCTACACCTTC
CASISEGVWGYTF
>TRBV19|.|.|TRBJ1-5
TGTGCCAGTAGTATTTGGCAGATTTATCAGCCCCAGCATTTT
CASSIWQIYQPQHF
>TRBV5-8|.|TRBD1|TRBJ1-6
TGTGCCAGCGGGTCAGGGGGCGCGTCACCCCTCCACTTT
CASGSGGASPLHF
>TRBV27|once|TRBD2|TRBJ2-7
TGTGCCAGCAGTTGGCAGCGGGAGGGGAAATACGAGCAGTACTTC
CASSWQREGKYEQYF
>TRBV3-1/TRBV3-2|.|TRBD2|TRBJ2-3
TGTGCCAGCAGCTTTCGGAGCGGGACTCCACCTTTTCGTACGCAGTATTTT
CASSFRSGTPPFRTQYF
>TRBV7-2|.|TRBD1|TRBJ2-4
TGTGCCAGCAGTACCGACAGGGGGCTAAACATTCAGTACTTC
CASSTDRGLNIQYF
>TRBV19|.|TRBD2|TRBJ2-3
TGTGCCAGTAGTAGCTACGCACGCGGCGGGAGTAATTCGCGCCAGGGTACGCAGTATTTT
CASSSYARGGSNSRQGTQYF
>TRBV11-2|.|TRBD2|TRBJ2-5
TGTGCCAGCAGCTTGGTGACTAGCCCTCAAGAGACCCAGTACTTC
CASSLVTSPQETQYF
>TRBV6-5|.|.|TRBJ1-2
TGTGCCAGCAGGGAGACAGGCGGCTATGGCTACACCTTC
CASRETGGYGYTF
>TRBV6-1|.|TRBD2|TRBJ2-7
TGTGCCAGCAGTGAAGGGGGGGGATGGGACGAGCAGTACTTC
CASSEGGGWDEQYF
>TRBV4-1|once|.|TRBJ1-2
TGCGCCAGCAGCCAAGACAATACCTACAACTATGGCTACACCTTC
CASSQDNTYNYGYTF
>TRBV7-8|.|.|TRBJ1-1
TGTGCCAGCAGCCGCGGGGGGGAGAACACTGAAGCTTTCTTT
CASSRGGENTEAFF
>TRBV3-1/TRBV3-2|.|TRBD1|TRBJ1-2
TGTGCCAGCAGCCAAGGGACAGGAGAGGGTTCTGGCTACACCTTC
CASSQGTGEGSGYTF
>TRBV15|.|TRBD2|TRBJ2-1
TGTGCCACCAGCCGCTATCGGGAGGGCCGAAATGAGCAGTTCTTC
CATSRYREGRNEQFF
>TRBV15|once|TRBD1|TRBJ2-1
TGTGCCACCACCACCGACAGGGGCCCCAACAATGAGCAGTTCTTC
CATTTDRGPNNEQFF
>TRBV27|.|.|TRBJ1-2
TGTGCCAGCAGTATGACAGGACTGAATAACTATGGCTACACCTTC
CASSMTGLNNYGYTF
>TRBV5-1|.|.|TRBJ1-2
TGCGCCAGCGGACTCGACGGCCCTTCCTATGGCTACACCTTC
CASGLDGPSYGYTF
>TRBV7-9|few|TRBD1|TRBJ1-2
TGTGCCAGCAGCCCGGGACAGGGGAATGGCTACACCTTC
CASSPGQGNGYTF
>TRBV28|once|TRBD1|TRBJ1-1
TGTGCCAGCAGACGGACAGGTTTTTCGGGGGCTTTCTTT
CASRRTGFSGAFF
>TRBV4-1|.|TRBD2|TRBJ2-6
TGCGCCAGCAGTCCATGGGGGACTAGCGTTTTTCTCTCTGGGGCCAACGTCCTGACTTTC
CASSPWGTSVFLSGANVLTF
>TRBV11-3|.|TRBD1|TRBJ2-1
TGTGCCAGCAGACTCGGACAGGGGGCTGGGAATGAGCAGTTCTTC
CASRLGQGAGNEQFF
>TRBV20-1|.|TRBD1|TRBJ1-5
TGCAGTGCGCGGGACAGCACGCCCCAGCATTTT
CSARDSTPQHF
>TRBV7-3|.|.|TRBJ2-2
TGTGCCAGCAGCTTAATTAGCACCGGGGAGCTGTTTTTT
CASSLISTGELFF
>TRBV11-2|.|TRBD2|TRBJ2-7
TGTGCCAGCAGCTGGGGGACTAGCGTGTCCTACGAGCAGTACTTC
CASSWGTSVSYEQYF
>TRBV19|.|TRBD1|TRBJ1-6
TGTGCCAGTAGTGACAGGGGAGCCGGTAAATATTCACCCCTCCACTTT
CASSDRGAGKYSPLHF
>TRBV11-3|.|.|TRBJ1-1
TGTGCCAGCAGGGGAGCGGCAGGGGTGGCTTTCTTT
CASRGAAGVAFF
>TRBV20-1|once|TRBD1|TRBJ1-2
TGCAGTGCCAAGACAGGGATCGGCTACACCTTC
CSAKTGIGYTF
>TRBV14|.|.|TRBJ2-7
TGTGCCAGCAGCCAACAACAAGCGGCCTACGAGCAGTACTTC
CASSQQQAAYEQYF
>TRBV28|once|TRBD1|TRBJ1-6
TGTGCCAGCAGTTTAAATGGACAGGGGAATTCACCCCTCCACTTT
CASSLNGQGNSPLHF
>TRBV29-1|once|.|TRBJ2-3
TGCAGCGTTGAAAAGACCGGCCGGACTGATACGCAGTATTTT
CSVEKTGRTDTQYF
>TRBV27|.|.|TRBJ1-2
TGTGCCAGCAGCCCAACCTCGACAGACGGCTACACCTTC
CASSPTSTDGYTF
>TRBV7-9|.|TRBD1|TRBJ1-4
TGTGCCAGCAGCAACAGGGGAGCGGAAAAACTGTTTTTT
CASSNRGAEKLFF
>TRBV28|.|.|TRBJ1-4
TGTGCCAGCAGTTCCTTCCCGGGACTGAGAAATGAAAAACTGTTTTTT
CASSSFPGLRNEKLFF
>TRBV6-5|.|.|TRBJ1-1
TGTGCCAGCATGGCTTTCGGGAAGCAAGCTTTCTTT
CASMAFGKQAFF
>TRBV10-3|.|TRBD1|TRBJ1-2
TGTGCCATCAGTGAGGGGGACAGAGTCTATGGCTACACCTTC
CAISEGDRVYGYTF
>TRBV28|.|TRBD1|TRBJ1-4
TGTGCCAGCAAGGACAGGGGGCCGGCAACTAATGAAAAACTGTTTTTT
CASKDRGPATNEKLFF
>TRBV4-1|.|TRBD1|TRBJ1-4
TGCGCCAGCAGCCATAAAAGACCGGGACAGACAAATGAAAAACTGTTTTTT
CASSHKRPGQTNEKLFF
>TRBV6-2/TRBV6-3|.|.|TRBJ1-1
TGTGCCAGCAGTTACCGGCCAGACAGATTGAACACTGAAGCTTTCTTT
CASSYRPDRLNTEAFF
>TRBV28|many|.|TRBJ2-4
TGTGCCAGCAGTTTATCAGGGGCCAAAAACATTCAGTACTTC
CASSLSGAKNIQYF
>TRBV5-4|.|.|TRBJ2-1
TGTGCCAGCAGCTTGGGTACGAGGAAGTACAATGAGCAGTTCTTC
CASSLGTRKYNEQFF
>TRBV28|.|.|TRBJ2-7
TGTGCCAGCAGTTTACTCTCGGGGATGGCGGGGAGGTACTTC
CASSLLSGMAGRYF
>TRBV9|.|TRBD2|TRBJ2-2
TGTGCCAGCAGCGCCGCCTCGGGGGGGGCCGGCACCGGGGAGCTGTTTTTT
CASSAASGGAGTGELFF
>TRBV7-8|.|TRBD2|TRBJ2-7
TGTGCCAGCAGCTTCTCGGTACTAGCGGGAAGCAACGAGCAGTACTTC
CASSFSVLAGSNEQYF
>TRBV28|.|TRBD1|TRBJ1-1
TGTGCCAGCACGAGGGCAGGGGGCAAGGGGACTGAAGCTTTCTTT
CASTRAGGKGTEAFF
>TRBV4-1|.|.|TRBJ2-5
TGCGCCAGCAGCCCGCATTCGACAGGACAAGAGACCCAGTACTTC
CASSPHSTGQETQYF
>TRBV4-3|.|.|TRBJ2-1
TGCGCCAGCAGCCAAGATCTTACAGCCCTTCCTGAGCAGTTCTTC
CASSQDLTALPEQFF
>TRBV28|.|TRBD2|TRBJ2-2
TGTGCCAGCGGACTAGCGGGAACGGGGGAGCTGTTTTTT
CASGLAGTGELFF
>TRBV28|.|.|TRBJ1-4
TGTGCCAGCAGTTTATTCGGGGTTGCATCTAATGAAAAACTGTTTTTT
CASSLFGVASNEKLFF
>TRBV10-3|.|TRBD1|TRBJ2-3
TGTGCCATCAGTGAGTCCGGGGACAGTTGGTCCAGCACAGATACGCAGTATTTT
CAISESGDSWSSTDTQYF
>TRBV28|.|.|TRBJ1-5
TGTGCCAGCAGTTTGGTAGGCCAGACCGGAGGAGCCCAGCATTTT
CASSLVGQTGGAQHF
>TRBV5-1|many|TRBD1|TRBJ1-5
TGCGCCAGCAGCTTTAGAGTGGAGAATTACAGGGGCCATCAGCCCCAGCATTTT
CASSFRVENYRGHQPQHF
>TRBV3-1/TRBV3-2|.|TRBD1|TRBJ2-2
TGTGCCAGCAGCTCGGACAGGGGGTCGTACACCGGGGAGCTGTTTTTT
CASSSDRGSYTGELFF
>TRBV5-4|.|TRBD1|TRBJ1-1
TGTGCCAGCAGCCCCGGGACAGGGGGCAGTACTGAAGCTTTCTTT
CASSPGTGGSTEAFF
>TRBV7-2|.|TRBD2|TRBJ2-3
TGTGCCAGCAGCTTAGTAAGCGGGAGCTCCACAGATACGCAGTATTTT
CASSLVSGSSTDTQYF
>TRBV27|.|.|TRBJ2-5
TGTGCCAGCAGTTTATTGGGAGCGAGCCTCCAAGAGACCCAGTACTTC
CASSLLGASLQETQYF